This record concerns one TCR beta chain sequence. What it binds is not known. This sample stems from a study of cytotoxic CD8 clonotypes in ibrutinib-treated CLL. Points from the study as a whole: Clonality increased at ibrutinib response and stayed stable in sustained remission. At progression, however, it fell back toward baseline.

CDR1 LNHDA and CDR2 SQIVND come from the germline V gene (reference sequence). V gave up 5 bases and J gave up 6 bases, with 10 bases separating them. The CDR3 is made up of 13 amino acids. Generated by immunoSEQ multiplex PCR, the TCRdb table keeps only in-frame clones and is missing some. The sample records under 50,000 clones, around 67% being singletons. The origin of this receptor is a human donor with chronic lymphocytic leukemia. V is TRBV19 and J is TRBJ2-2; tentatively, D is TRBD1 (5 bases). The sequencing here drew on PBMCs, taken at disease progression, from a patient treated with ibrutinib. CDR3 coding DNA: TGTGCCAGTAGTCGCAGGGTATCCGGGGAGCTGTTTTTT. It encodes CASSRRVSGELFF.